One and the same sample provided the 26 T cell receptor beta chains below, sequenced in a study of CD8 T cells in ankylosing spondylitis. Study-wide results and caveats: There was a TCR beta motif, made of eight highly homologous variants, that appeared characteristic of ankylosing spondylitis blood.

For these TCRs, the target antigens are not known. Using its own MiXCR run on the 5' RACE reads, TCRdb lists one record per CDR3 protein. The sample includes some 330,000 distinct CDR3 sequences, 6.5% to 10% of them seen just once. Sequencing used blood, either unsorted or a sorted T cell fraction (not recorded which). The receptors were sampled from a male donor with ankylosing spondylitis.

This clonotype came up a few times. The V gene is TRBV6-1, the J gene TRBJ2-7; the D gene is possibly TRBD2 (6 bases). The CDR3 has 15 amino acids. From germline, CDR1 is MNHNS and CDR2 SASEGT. The ends were cut back, 2 bases at V and 7 bases at J, with 18 bases in the middle. As DNA, the CDR3 is TGTGCCAGCAGTGAATGGGGAACTAGCCCTCCGGAGCAGTACTTC. The encoded protein is CASSEWGTSPPEQYF.

J is TRBJ2-5 and V is TRBV11-2; TRBD2 matches 14 bases. The CDR3 runs 14 residues. V trimming: 8 bases; J trimming: 5 bases; junction bases outside the gene matches: 4. The germline V gene has CDR1 SGHAT and CDR2 FQNNGV. The CDR3 region is CASRLAGGAETQYF. The DNA of the CDR3 is TGTGCCAGCCGACTAGCGGGAGGGGCGGAGACCCAGTACTTC.

The chain uses TRBV20-1 and TRBJ1-2; D might be TRBD1 (5 bases). The ends were cut back, 0 bases at V and 4 bases at J, with 12 bases in the middle. The CDR3 is 14 residues long. Germline V gene lookup returns CDR1 DFQATT and CDR2 SNEGSKA (reference sequence). The CDR3 spells CSAREGQTFYGYTF. The CDR3 bases are TGCAGTGCTAGAGAGGGGCAGACCTTCTATGGCTACACCTTC.

This clonotype was detected a few times. This chain links TRBV9 with TRBJ2-5; D gene ambiguous. V lost 0 bases to trimming and J lost 3 bases, with 6 bases between them. CDR1 is SGDLS, CDR2 YYNGEE, per germline. The CDR3 sequence is 13 residues long. CDR3 coding DNA: TGTGCCAGCAGCGTAGATGAGAAAGAGACCCAGTACTTC. Translated: CASSVDEKETQYF. The complete variable domain, with remaining parts taken from reference TRBV9 and TRBJ2-5, reads DSGVTQTPKHLITATGQRVTLRCSPRSGDLSVYWYQQSLDQGLQFLIQYYNGEERAKGNILERFSAQQFPDLHSELNLSSLELGDSALYFCASSVDEKETQYFGPGTRLLVL.

V gene TRBV4-2 combines with J gene TRBJ2-3; 7 positions agree with TRBD2. This CDR3 has 15 residues. Germline assignment: CDR1 LGHNA and CDR2 YNFKEQ. After removal of 0 bases from V and 3 bases from J, the junction contained 3 bases not matched to a gene. CDR3 nucleotides: TGTGCCAGCAGCCAAGAGTGGGGGGGGACAGATACGCAGTATTTT. As protein: CASSQEWGGTDTQYF.

In this sample, this clonotype turned up many times. The V gene is TRBV4-1, the J gene TRBJ2-7; 7 bases match TRBD2. V was pared by 1 base and J by 4 bases, with 13 bases of the junction left unmatched. Germline V gives CDR1 MGHRA, CDR2 YSYEKL. The CDR3 extends over 17 amino acids. This CDR3 is CASSQAPLAGVGYEQYF. The CDR3 DNA sequence: TGCGCCAGCAGCCAAGCCCCGCTGGCGGGAGTAGGGTACGAGCAGTACTTC.

This clonotype was detected ten times or more. The rearrangement joins TRBV12-3 or TRBV12-4 to TRBJ2-1; D gene unclear. Trimming took off 1 base at V and 0 bases at J, with 7 bases between the two ends. The length of the CDR3 is 15 residues. In DNA, the CDR3 is TGTGCCAGCAGTTTAGAAAGGAGCTCCTACAATGAGCAGTTCTTC. It translates to CASSLERSSYNEQFF.

This chain joins TRBV2 and TRBJ2-7; D is uncertain. The germline CDR1 and CDR2 sequences are SNHLY and FYNNEI. V shed 8 bases and J shed 4 bases, with 18 bases lying between them. This CDR3 contains 14 residues. The CDR3 DNA sequence: TGTGCCAGCGGCGGACCTTCTAGAGCATACGAGCAGTACTTC. It is translated as CASGGPSRAYEQYF.

The chain is built from TRBV20-1 and TRBJ2-1; 12 nucleotides line up with TRBD2. This CDR3 is built from 15 residues. Germline values: CDR1 DFQATT, CDR2 SNEGSKA (reference sequence). V was clipped by 0 bases and J by 5 bases; unmatched bases: 2. This chain's CDR3 is CSARDLAGGHNEQFF. As DNA, the CDR3 is TGCAGTGCTAGAGATCTAGCGGGAGGGCACAATGAGCAGTTCTTC.

The gene calls are TRBV20-1 and TRBJ2-1; 11 positions match TRBD2. CDR1 and CDR2 (germline): DFQATT, SNEGSKA (reference sequence). V was pared by 3 bases and J by 4 bases, with 5 bases of the junction left unmatched. The CDR3 length is 15 residues. In DNA, the CDR3 is TGCAGTGCTAGGGGGACTAGCGGAAAATACAATGAGCAGTTCTTC. It specifies CSARGTSGKYNEQFF.

This clonotype was observed at least ten times. The chain is built from TRBV11-2 and TRBJ2-2; unclear D gene. The germline V gene has CDR1 SGHAT and CDR2 FQNNGV. Trimming took off 3 bases at V and 10 bases at J, with 6 bases between the two ends. This CDR3 contains 11 residues. CDR3 DNA: TGTGCCAGCAGCTTGGGGTTGGAGCTGTTTTTT. This codes for CASSLGLELFF.

This clonotype was seen at least ten times. This rearrangement joins TRBV7-2 to TRBJ2-1; D remains ambiguous. CDR3 size: 12 residues. V lost 1 base to trimming and J lost 10 bases, with 8 bases between them. Germline V gene sequence: CDR1 SGHTA, CDR2 FQGNSA. CDR3 DNA sequence: TGTGCCAGCAGCTTAGGAAGCAGGGAGCAGTTCTTC. Translating gives CASSLGSREQFF.

This sequence joins TRBV7-2 and TRBJ2-7, with 10 bases fitting TRBD1. V lost 0 bases, J lost 4 bases, and 6 bases stayed unmatched. CDR1 is SGHTA, CDR2 FQGNSA, per germline. CDR3 length: 16 residues. CDR3 bases: TGTGCCAGCAGCTTAGCCGGGACAGGGGCTGGGTACGAGCAGTACTTC. This sequence encodes CASSLAGTGAGYEQYF.

The chain recombines TRBV18 with TRBJ2-2; 9 nucleotides line up with TRBD1. This CDR3 region has 17 residues. The V gene's germline CDR1 is KGHSH and CDR2 LQKENI. Trimming took 3 bases from V and 7 from J; bases not matched to a gene: 12. The CDR3 DNA reads TGTGCCAGCTCACCCCCAGGGACAGGGAGACTCGGCGGGGAGCTGTTTTTT. It encodes CASSPPGTGRLGGELFF.

This clonotype turned up a few times. This CDR3 reads CASSLGAGTKNTGELFF. DNA for the CDR3: TGCGCCAGCAGCTTGGGGGCCGGGACTAAAAACACCGGGGAGCTGTTTTTT. The V gene is TRBV5-1, the J gene TRBJ2-2; 7 nucleotides line up with TRBD2. Germline CDR1 SGHRS, CDR2 YFSETQ. This CDR3 region has 17 residues. V trimming: 0 bases; J trimming: 2 bases; junction bases outside the gene matches: 7.

This clonotype was detected only a few times. The chain joins TRBV7-3 to TRBJ2-1, with D possibly matching TRBD2 (5 bases). V lost 5 bases to trimming and J lost 5 bases, with 19 bases between them. Per the germline V gene, CDR1 is SGHTA and CDR2 is FQGTGA. The CDR3 has 16 amino acids. CDR3 nucleotides: TGTGCCAGCAGCCTCCACGTCGGACTTGGGGACAATGAGCAGTTCTTC. Translated, it gives CASSLHVGLGDNEQFF.

This clonotype was seen more than once but under ten times. The chain couples TRBV12-3 or TRBV12-4 to TRBJ1-2; the D is unclear. Trimming took off 3 bases at V and 8 bases at J, with 16 bases between the two ends. The CDR3 is made up of 14 amino acids. The CDR3 is CASSFGLHLRGYTF. DNA for the CDR3: TGTGCCAGCAGTTTTGGACTCCACCTGCGGGGCTACACCTTC.

This clonotype was counted a few times. The chain joins TRBV3-1 to TRBJ2-7; D gene unclear. V was clipped by 6 bases and J by 5 bases, with 14 bases between them. CDR1 is LGHDT, CDR2 YNNKEL, per germline (reference sequence). The CDR3 spans 13 residues. The CDR3 DNA is TGTGCCAGCAGTCGCGCAGGTCGGGACGAGCAGTACTTC. It specifies CASSRAGRDEQYF.

This clonotype was recorded a few times. The chain couples TRBV24-1 to TRBJ2-1; no clear D gene. CDR3 length: 16 amino acids. Between the trimmed V and J ends, which lost 2 bases and 4 bases, there was a span of 14 bases. The germline CDR1 and CDR2 sequences are KGHDR and SFDVKD. The DNA for the CDR3 is TGTGCCACCAGTGATTCCGGCCGAGGTGGGTACAATGAGCAGTTCTTC. Its protein product is CATSDSGRGGYNEQFF.

The V and J genes are TRBV28 and TRBJ2-6; 8 bases are a match to TRBD1. CDR3 size: 14 residues. The germline gives CDR1 MDHEN, CDR2 SYDVKM. V lost 6 bases and J lost 8; bases outside the gene matches: 6. The CDR3 spells CASSGTGRTNVLTF. The CDR3 DNA sequence: TGTGCCAGCAGCGGGACAGGTCGGACCAACGTCCTGACTTTC.

At least ten counts were recorded for this clonotype. The rearrangement joins TRBV19 to TRBJ1-2, with D tentatively TRBD1 (6 bases). Looked up from germline, CDR1 is LNHDA and CDR2 is SQIVND (reference sequence). CDR3 length: 13 amino acids. V gave up 5 bases and J gave up 6 bases, with 13 bases separating them. The CDR3, as DNA: TGTGCCAGTAGTCTCGCAGGGGAAAATGGCTACACCTTC. It specifies CASSLAGENGYTF.

The chain has TRBV6-5 and TRBJ2-5; 10 bases map to TRBD2. Germline lookup yields CDR1 MNHEY and CDR2 SVGAGI. The length of the CDR3 is 17 residues. The V and J ends lost 0 bases and 5 bases, in that order; junction bases with no gene match: 9. For the CDR3, the DNA is TGTGCCAGCAGTTACTCTACCCTAGCGGGAGAGCGGGAGACCCAGTACTTC. Protein: CASSYSTLAGERETQYF.

The chain uses TRBV20-1 and TRBJ2-5; tentative D call: TRBD2 (5 bases). With 6 bases removed from V and 0 bases from J, the gap between germline ends came to 20 bases. Germline loops: CDR1 DFQATT, CDR2 SNEGSKA (reference sequence). The CDR3 contains 16 residues. CDR3 region: CSAGRIGGAHQETQYF. CDR3 DNA sequence: TGCAGTGCCGGGCGGATCGGAGGCGCGCACCAAGAGACCCAGTACTTC.

The chain uses TRBV29-1 and TRBJ2-3; possibly TRBD1 or TRBD2 for D (5 bases each). Trimming pared 6 bases from V and 2 bases from J, leaving 18 bases between. The CDR3 is 15 amino acids. CDR1 and CDR2 from the germline V gene are SQVTM and ANQGSEA. The CDR3 nucleotides read TGCAGCGTCCTCGCCCCGGGACGGTACACAGATACGCAGTATTTT. This sequence encodes CSVLAPGRYTDTQYF.

This clonotype showed up many times. The genes are TRBV29-1 and TRBJ1-2; D ambiguous. CDR3 length equals 11 residues. V was clipped by 4 bases and J by 4 bases, with 7 bases between them. Per the germline V gene, CDR1 is SQVTM and CDR2 is ANQGSEA. For the CDR3, the DNA is TGCAGCGTTGGCGAGGGCTATGGCTACACCTTC. Translated: CSVGEGYGYTF.

In its sample, this clonotype was seen many times. V and J are TRBV12-5 and TRBJ1-5; possibly TRBD1 for D (5 bases). CDR1 and CDR2 (germline): LGHNT, FRNRAP. V shed 6 bases and J shed 3 bases, with 15 bases lying between them. CDR3 size: 15 residues. The CDR3 DNA follows: TGTGCTAGTGGCCCCCCCGGGGGGATCAATCAGCCCCAGCATTTT. Amino acids: CASGPPGGINQPQHF. The full variable domain, completed using reference TRBV12-5 and TRBJ1-5, is DARVTQTPRHKVTEMGQEVTMRCQPILGHNTVFWYRQTMMQGLELLAYFRNRAPLDDSGMPKDRFSAEMPDATLATLKIQPSEPRDSAVYFCASGPPGGINQPQHFGDGTRLSIL.